These T cell receptor beta chains were read from a single sample in a study of blood T cell repertoires in COVID-19. Method: immunoSEQ multiplex PCR; TCRdb's copy keeps in-frame clones and lacks some. The profile shows approximately 250,000 clones, about 91% of them singletons. The sample was PBMCs or T cells enriched from blood (not recorded which). Receptors were obtained from a woman between 35 and 50 years old with acute COVID-19. Both conserved end residues are part of each CDR3.

j_call v_call cdr3_aa
TRBJ1-3 TRBV7-9 CASSLAGQGYSGNTIYF
TRBJ2-1 TRBV15 CATSSRRGNEQFF
TRBJ1-6 TRBV4-1 CASSQDPGGNSPLHF
TRBJ2-5 TRBV6-5 CASSYKRGRPRETQYF
TRBJ2-1 TRBV5-6 CASSSTRKPSNEQFF
TRBJ1-1 TRBV18 CASSPEQGGAFF
TRBJ2-3 TRBV19 CASAQTGRDGDTQYF
TRBJ1-4 TRBV7-2 CASSLVGGRNEKLFF
TRBJ1-5 TRBV4-1 CASSFQGFSQPQHF
TRBJ1-3 TRBV6-5 CASSITGLSGNTIYF
TRBJ2-2 TRBV16 CASSQSEQGTGELFF
TRBJ1-3 TRBV5-4 CASSAGTGAFSGNTIYF